These 9 T cell receptor beta chains originate from one sample sequenced in a study of beta chain features in type 1 diabetes. The authors reverse transcribed all of the isolated RNA, so sequencing captured expressed TCRB transcripts. Measured with immunoSEQ multiplex PCR; TCRdb has only the in-frame clones, and not every one. Among about 300,000 clones, around 7.8% were seen once, and the ten largest hold more than 0.9%. The sample taken for sequencing was central memory CD4+ T cells from blood. The receptors shown here come from a young woman in good health.

A few counts support this clone. The gene calls are TRBV2 and TRBJ2-1; 13 positions agree with TRBD2. This CDR3 has 16 amino acids. V was clipped by 5 bases and J by 4 bases; unmatched bases: 5. From germline, CDR1 is SNHLY and CDR2 FYNNEI. The CDR3 is CASSRGLAGLYNEQFF. DNA for the CDR3: TGTGCCAGCAGTAGGGGACTAGCGGGGTTATACAATGAGCAGTTCTTC.

V gene TRBV2 combines with J gene TRBJ2-5; TRBD2 aligns across 8 bases. Germline assignment: CDR1 SNHLY and CDR2 FYNNEI. V lost 6 bases to trimming and J lost 5 bases; unmatched junction nucleotides: 11. The CDR3 contains 15 residues. CDR3 coding DNA: TGTGCCAGCAGCACCTCGCGGGGGGTGGCGGAGACCCAGTACTTC. Protein sequence: CASSTSRGVAETQYF.

The table lists this clone with a few counts. The CDR3 reads CAWSHDRNTEAFF. CDR3 DNA: TGTGCCTGGAGTCATGACAGGAACACTGAAGCTTTCTTT. The chain links TRBV30 to TRBJ1-1, with a possible D match to TRBD1 (5 bases). Trimming took off 2 bases at V and 1 base at J, with 8 bases between the two ends. The CDR3 totals 13 residues. Germline CDR1 reads GTSNPN; CDR2 reads SVGIG (reference sequence).

V and J are TRBV6-1 and TRBJ1-5; TRBD1 is a possible D gene (5 bases). The CDR3 is 13 amino acids. Germline CDR1 and CDR2: MNHNS and SASEGT. The V end lost 5 bases, the J end lost 6 bases, and 11 bases lay between the germline ends. In DNA form, the CDR3 reads TGTGCCAGCAGTAGCCAGGGCGCTCAGCCCCAGCATTTT. Protein product: CASSSQGAQPQHF.

This clone was observed a few times. The chain employs TRBV14 and TRBJ2-7; D uncertain. The V end was cut by 4 bases, the J end by 5 bases, with 15 bases between. This CDR3 is built from 14 residues. Germline-derived CDR1 and CDR2 are SGHDN and FVKESK. In DNA form, the CDR3 reads TGTGCCAGCAGCCCCTTAACCGCTAGGGACGAGCAGTACGTC. The encoded protein is CASSPLTARDEQYV.

This clone was seen ten or more times. The rearrangement links TRBV28 to TRBJ2-7; D tentatively fits TRBD1 or TRBD2 (5 bases each). Trimming stripped 5 bases from V and 0 bases from J, with 17 bases between. The CDR3 has 16 residues. Germline V lookup: CDR1 MDHEN, CDR2 SYDVKM. Here the CDR3 DNA reads TGTGCCAGCAGTCCGACCGGGACGGCGAGCTCCTACGAGCAGTACGTC. Its protein is CASSPTGTASSYEQYV.

The rearrangement uses TRBV7-3 and TRBJ1-1; a possible D gene is TRBD1 (5 bases). This CDR3 spans 14 amino acids. CDR1 is SGHTA, CDR2 FQGTGA, per germline. The ends were cut back, 5 bases at V and 3 bases at J, with 13 bases in the middle. CDR3 bases: TGTGCCAGCAGCCTAAACTCGGGGGACACTGAAGCTTTCTTT. This sequence encodes CASSLNSGDTEAFF. Supplemented by reference TRBV7-3 and TRBJ1-1, the full variable domain reads GAGVSQTPSNKVTEKGKYVELRCDPISGHTALYWYRQSLGQGPEFLIYFQGTGAADDSGLPNDRFFAVRPEGSVSTLKIQRTERGDSAVYLCASSLNSGDTEAFFGQGTRLTVV.

J is TRBJ2-3 and V is TRBV6-6; TRBD2 matches at 11 bases. The CDR3 runs 15 residues. After removal of 2 bases from V and 6 bases from J, the junction contained 4 bases not matched to a gene. In germline, CDR1 is MNHNY, CDR2 SVGAGI (reference sequence). CDR3 residues: CASSYHSGGEDTQYF. The CDR3 region has the DNA TGTGCCAGCAGTTACCATAGCGGGGGGGAGGATACGCAGTATTTT.

V and J are TRBV2 and TRBJ1-2, with a weak D call TRBD1 (5 bases). The CDR3 sequence is 15 residues long. V was pared by 8 bases and J by 4 bases, with 20 bases between. CDR1 SNHLY and CDR2 FYNNEI come from the germline V gene. Here the CDR3 DNA reads TGTGCCAGCGCTGCTCGGGCAGGGCCCTCCTATGGCTACACCTTC. Protein sequence: CASAARAGPSYGYTF.